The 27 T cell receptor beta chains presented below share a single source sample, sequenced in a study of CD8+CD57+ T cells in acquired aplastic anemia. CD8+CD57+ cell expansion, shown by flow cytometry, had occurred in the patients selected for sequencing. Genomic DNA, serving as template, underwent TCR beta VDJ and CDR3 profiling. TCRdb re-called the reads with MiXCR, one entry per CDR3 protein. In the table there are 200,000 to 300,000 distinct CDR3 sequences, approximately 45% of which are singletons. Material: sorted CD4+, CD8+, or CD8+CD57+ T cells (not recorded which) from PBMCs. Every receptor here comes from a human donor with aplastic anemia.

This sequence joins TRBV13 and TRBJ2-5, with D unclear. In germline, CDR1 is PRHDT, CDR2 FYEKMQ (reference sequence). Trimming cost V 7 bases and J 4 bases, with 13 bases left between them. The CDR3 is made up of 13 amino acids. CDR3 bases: TGTGCCAGCACCCCTCCCGGTGCAGAGACCCAGTACTTC. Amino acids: CASTPPGAETQYF.

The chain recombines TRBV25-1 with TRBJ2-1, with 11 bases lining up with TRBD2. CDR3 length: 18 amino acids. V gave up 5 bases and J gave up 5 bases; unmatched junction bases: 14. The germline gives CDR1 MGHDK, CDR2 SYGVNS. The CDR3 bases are TGTGCCAGCAGTTTTCAGACGCCGGGACTAGCGGTTCACAATGAGCAGTTCTTC. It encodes CASSFQTPGLAVHNEQFF. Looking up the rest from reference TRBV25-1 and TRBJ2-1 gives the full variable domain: EADIYQTPRYLVIGTGKKITLECSQTMGHDKMYWYQQDPGMELHLIHYSYGVNSTEKGDLSSESTVSRIRTEHFPLTLESARPSHTSQYLCASSFQTPGLAVHNEQFFGPGTRLTVL.

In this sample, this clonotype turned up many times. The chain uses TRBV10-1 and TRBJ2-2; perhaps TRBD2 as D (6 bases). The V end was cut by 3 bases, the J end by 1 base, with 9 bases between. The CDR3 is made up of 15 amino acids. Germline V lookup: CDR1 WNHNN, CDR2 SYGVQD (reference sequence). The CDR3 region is CASSEMEGNTGELFF. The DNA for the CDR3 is TGCGCCAGCAGTGAAATGGAGGGGAACACCGGGGAGCTGTTTTTT.

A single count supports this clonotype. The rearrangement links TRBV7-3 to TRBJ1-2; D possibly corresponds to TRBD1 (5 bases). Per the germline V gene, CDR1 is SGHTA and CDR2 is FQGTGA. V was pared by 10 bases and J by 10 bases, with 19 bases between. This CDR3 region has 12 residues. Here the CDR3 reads CATAERGRDYTF. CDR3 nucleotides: TGTGCCACGGCGGAGCGGGGACGCGACTACACCTTC.

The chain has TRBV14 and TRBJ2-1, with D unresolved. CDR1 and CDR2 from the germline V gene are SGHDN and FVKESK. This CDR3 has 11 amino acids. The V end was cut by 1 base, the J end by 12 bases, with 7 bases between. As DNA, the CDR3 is TGTGCCAGCAGCCAAGCCACCCGGCAGTTCTTC. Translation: CASSQATRQFF.

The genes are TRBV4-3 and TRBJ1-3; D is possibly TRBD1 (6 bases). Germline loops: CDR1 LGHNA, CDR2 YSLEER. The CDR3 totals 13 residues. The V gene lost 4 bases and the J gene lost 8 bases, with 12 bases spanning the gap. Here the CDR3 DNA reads TGCGCCAGCAGCCCGAGCTCAGGGGACACCATATATTTT. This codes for CASSPSSGDTIYF.

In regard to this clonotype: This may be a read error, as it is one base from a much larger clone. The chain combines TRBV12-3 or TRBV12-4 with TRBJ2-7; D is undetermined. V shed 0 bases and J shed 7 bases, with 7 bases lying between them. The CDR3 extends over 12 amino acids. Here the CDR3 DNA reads TGTGCCAGCAGTTTAGCGCAGACTGAGCAGTACTTC. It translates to CASSLAQTEQYF.

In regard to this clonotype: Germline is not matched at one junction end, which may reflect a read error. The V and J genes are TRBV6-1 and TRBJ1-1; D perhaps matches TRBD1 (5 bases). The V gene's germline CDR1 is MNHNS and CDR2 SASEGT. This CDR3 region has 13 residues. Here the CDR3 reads CAGSQGRNLEAFF. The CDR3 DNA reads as TGTGCCGGCAGTCAGGGACGGAACCTTGAAGCTTTCTTT.

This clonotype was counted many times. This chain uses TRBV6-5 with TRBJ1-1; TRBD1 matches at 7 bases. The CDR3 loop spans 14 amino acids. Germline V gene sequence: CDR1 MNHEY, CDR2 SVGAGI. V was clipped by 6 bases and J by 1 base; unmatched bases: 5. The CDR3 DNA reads TGTGCCAGCAGCTATGGGACAGCGAACACTGAAGCTTTCTTT. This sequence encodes CASSYGTANTEAFF.

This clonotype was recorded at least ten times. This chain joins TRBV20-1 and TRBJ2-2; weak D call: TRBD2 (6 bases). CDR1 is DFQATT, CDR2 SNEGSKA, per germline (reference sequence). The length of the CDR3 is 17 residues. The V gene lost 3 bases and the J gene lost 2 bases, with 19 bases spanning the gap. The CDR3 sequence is CSASDRGAGLNTGELFF. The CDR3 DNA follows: TGCAGTGCTAGTGACCGCGGGGCGGGATTAAACACCGGGGAGCTGTTTTTT.

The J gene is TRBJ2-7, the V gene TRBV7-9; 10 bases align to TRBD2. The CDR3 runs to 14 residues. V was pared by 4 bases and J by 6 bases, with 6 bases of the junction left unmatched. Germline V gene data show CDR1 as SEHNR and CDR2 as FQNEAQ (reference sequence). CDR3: CASSSSGRRGEQYF. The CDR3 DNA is TGTGCCAGCAGCTCTAGCGGGAGAAGAGGCGAGCAGTACTTC.

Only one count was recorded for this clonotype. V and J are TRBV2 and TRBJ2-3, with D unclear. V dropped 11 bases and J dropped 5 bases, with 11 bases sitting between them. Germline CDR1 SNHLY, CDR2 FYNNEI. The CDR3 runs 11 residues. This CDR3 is CACMGLDTQYF. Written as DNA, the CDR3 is TGTGCCTGCATGGGTTTAGATACGCAGTATTTT.

The CDR3 sequence is CASSPGIGNQPQHF. CDR3 coding DNA: TGTGCCAGCAGCCCAGGGATAGGCAATCAGCCCCAGCATTTT. J is TRBJ1-5 and V is TRBV11-1, with D maybe TRBD1 (5 bases). Germline V gives CDR1 SGHAT, CDR2 FQDESV (reference sequence). The CDR3 covers 14 residues. V shed 5 bases and J shed 2 bases, with 10 bases lying between them.

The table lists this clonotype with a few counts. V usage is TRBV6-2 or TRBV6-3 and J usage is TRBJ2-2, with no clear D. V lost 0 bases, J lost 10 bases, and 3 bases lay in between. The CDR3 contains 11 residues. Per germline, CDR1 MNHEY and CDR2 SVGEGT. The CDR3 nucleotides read TGTGCCAGCAGTTACTCGCAGGAGCTGTTTTTT. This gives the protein CASSYSQELFF.

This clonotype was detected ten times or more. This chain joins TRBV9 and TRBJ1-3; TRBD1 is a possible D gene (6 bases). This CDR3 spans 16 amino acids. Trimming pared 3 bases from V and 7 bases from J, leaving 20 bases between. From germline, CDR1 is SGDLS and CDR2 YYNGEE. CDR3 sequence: CASSETGLGVVNTIYF. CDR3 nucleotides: TGTGCCAGCAGCGAAACAGGGCTTGGTGTCGTCAACACCATATATTTT.

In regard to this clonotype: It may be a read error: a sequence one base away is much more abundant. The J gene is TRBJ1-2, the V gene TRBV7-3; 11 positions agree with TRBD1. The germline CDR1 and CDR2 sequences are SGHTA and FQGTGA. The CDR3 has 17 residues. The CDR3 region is CASSQTQGQGADYGHTF. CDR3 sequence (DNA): TGCGCCAGCAGCCAAACCCAAGGACAGGGGGCGGACTATGGCCACACCTTC.

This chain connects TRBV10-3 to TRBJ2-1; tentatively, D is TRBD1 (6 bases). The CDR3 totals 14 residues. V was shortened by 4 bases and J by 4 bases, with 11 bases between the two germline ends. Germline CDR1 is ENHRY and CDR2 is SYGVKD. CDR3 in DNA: TGTGCCATCAGTGGCCAGGGGAGATACAATGAGCAGTTCTTC. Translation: CAISGQGRYNEQFF.

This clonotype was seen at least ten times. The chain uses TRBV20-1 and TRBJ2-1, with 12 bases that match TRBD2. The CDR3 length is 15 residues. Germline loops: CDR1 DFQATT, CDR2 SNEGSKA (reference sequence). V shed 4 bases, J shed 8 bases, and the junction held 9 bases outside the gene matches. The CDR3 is CSANLAGGPPDEQFF. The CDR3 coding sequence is TGCAGTGCTAATCTAGCGGGAGGGCCCCCCGATGAGCAGTTCTTC.

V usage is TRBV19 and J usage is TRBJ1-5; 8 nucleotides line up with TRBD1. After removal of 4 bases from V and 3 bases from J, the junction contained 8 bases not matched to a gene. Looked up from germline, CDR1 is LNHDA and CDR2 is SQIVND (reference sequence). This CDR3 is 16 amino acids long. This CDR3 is CASSTTQGALNQPQHF. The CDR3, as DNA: TGTGCCAGTAGTACTACCCAGGGGGCGCTCAATCAGCCCCAGCATTTT.

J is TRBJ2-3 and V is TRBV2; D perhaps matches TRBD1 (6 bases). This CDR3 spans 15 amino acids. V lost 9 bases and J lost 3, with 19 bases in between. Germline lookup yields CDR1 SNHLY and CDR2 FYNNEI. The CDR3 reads CASSSQWGRTDTQYF. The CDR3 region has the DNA TGTGCCAGTAGTTCCCAGTGGGGGCGGACAGATACGCAGTATTTT.

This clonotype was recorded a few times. Here the CDR3 DNA reads TGTGCCACCAGTGAGACAGGGTATGGCTACACCTTC. It translates to CATSETGYGYTF. The J gene is TRBJ1-2, the V gene TRBV24-1, with TRBD1 matching 7 bases. With 4 bases clipped from V and 5 bases from J, the junction kept 0 bases outside the gene matches. CDR3 length: 12 residues. Germline values: CDR1 KGHDR, CDR2 SFDVKD.

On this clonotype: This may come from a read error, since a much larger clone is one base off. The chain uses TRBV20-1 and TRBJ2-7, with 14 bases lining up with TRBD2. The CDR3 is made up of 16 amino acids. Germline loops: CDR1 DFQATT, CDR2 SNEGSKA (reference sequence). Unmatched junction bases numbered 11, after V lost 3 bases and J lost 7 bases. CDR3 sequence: CSARGTSGRWYNEQYF. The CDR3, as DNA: TGCAGTGCTAGGGGGACTAGCGGGAGATGGTACAATGAGCAGTACTTC.

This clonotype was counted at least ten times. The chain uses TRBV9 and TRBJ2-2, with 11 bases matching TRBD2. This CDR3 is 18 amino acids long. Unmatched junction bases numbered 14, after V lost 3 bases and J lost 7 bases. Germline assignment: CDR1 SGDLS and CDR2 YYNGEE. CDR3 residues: CASSGTLAGALVVGELFF. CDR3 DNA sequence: TGTGCCAGCAGCGGAACACTAGCGGGAGCTTTAGTGGTCGGGGAGCTGTTTTTT.

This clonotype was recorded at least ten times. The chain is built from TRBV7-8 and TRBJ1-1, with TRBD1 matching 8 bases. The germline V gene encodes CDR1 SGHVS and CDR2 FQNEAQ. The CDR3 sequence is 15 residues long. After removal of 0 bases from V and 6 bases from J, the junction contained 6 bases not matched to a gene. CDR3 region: CASSLARAGGPEAFF. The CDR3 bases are TGTGCCAGCAGCTTAGCAAGGGCAGGGGGCCCTGAAGCTTTCTTT.

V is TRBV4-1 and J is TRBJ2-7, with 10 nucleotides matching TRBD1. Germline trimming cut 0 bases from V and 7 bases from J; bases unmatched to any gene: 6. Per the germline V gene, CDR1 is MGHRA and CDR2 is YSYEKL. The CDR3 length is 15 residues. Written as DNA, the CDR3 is TGCGCCAGCAGCCAAGACGGGACAGGGGTGGGAGAGCAGTACTTC. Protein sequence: CASSQDGTGVGEQYF.

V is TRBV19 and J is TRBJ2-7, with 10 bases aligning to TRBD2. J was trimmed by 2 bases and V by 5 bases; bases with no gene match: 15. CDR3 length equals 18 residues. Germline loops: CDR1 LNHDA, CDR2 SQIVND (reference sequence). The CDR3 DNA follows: TGTGCCAGTAGTCACCTAACTAGCGGGACCAATAAGCCCTACGAGCAGTACTTC. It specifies CASSHLTSGTNKPYEQYF.

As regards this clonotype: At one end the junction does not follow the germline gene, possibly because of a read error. The CDR3 nucleotides are TGTGCCAGCAGCTTAATGTTTGGGACAGCGAACACTGAAGCTTCCTTT. Residues: CASSLMFGTANTEASF. The chain links TRBV7-2 to TRBJ1-1, with 7 nucleotides matching TRBD1. Germline values: CDR1 SGHTA, CDR2 FQGNSA. The CDR3 consists of 16 residues.